The 28 T cell receptor beta chains in this list originate from one sample, sequenced in a study of T cell repertoires in cytomegalovirus infection. Their antigens remain unidentified. From the reads, TCRdb called clonotypes with MiXCR, one entry per CDR3 protein. Among fewer than 650,000 distinct CDR3 sequences listed, over 35% were seen once. The sequencing here drew on cultured PBMCs, taken from culture after CMV antigen stimulation. The source of these receptors is a human donor in good health (CMV status not recorded). Some clones in this sample may be carry-over from other donors' samples.

V is TRBV28 and J is TRBJ1-5, with TRBD1 matching over 9 bases. Germline loops: CDR1 MDHEN, CDR2 SYDVKM. CDR3 length: 15 amino acids. Trimming took 5 bases from V and 7 from J; bases not matched to a gene: 9. DNA of the CDR3: TGTGCCAGCAGTCTCACACAGGGGGCCGGCCAGCCCCAGCATTTT. This sequence encodes CASSLTQGAGQPQHF.

This clonotype was seen just once. V and J are TRBV5-6 and TRBJ2-5, with D perhaps assigned TRBD1 or TRBD2 (5 bases each). The CDR3 is made up of 14 amino acids. CDR1 is SGHDT, CDR2 YYEEEE, per germline. With 4 bases removed from V and 3 bases from J, the gap between germline ends came to 13 bases. CDR3 nucleotide sequence: TGTGCCAGCAGCATACCCGGGGCCAAAGAGACCCAGTACTTC. Translating it yields CASSIPGAKETQYF. Based on the CDR3 plus reference TRBV5-6 and TRBJ2-5, the full variable domain is DAGVTQSPTHLIKTRGQQVTLRCSPKSGHDTVSWYQQALGQGPQFIFQYYEEEERQRGNFPDRFSGHQFPNYSSELNVNALLLGDSALYLCASSIPGAKETQYFGPGTRLLVL.

The rearrangement joins TRBV6-2 or TRBV6-3 to TRBJ2-7, with unresolved D. Trimming took 2 bases from V and 5 from J, leaving 7 bases between them. Germline CDR1 is MNHEY and CDR2 is SVGEGT. The CDR3 is made up of 12 amino acids. CDR3 residues: CASSYGPNEQYF. In DNA form, the CDR3 reads TGTGCCAGCAGTTACGGGCCTAACGAGCAGTACTTC.

J is TRBJ2-2 and V is TRBV7-2, with D unclear. V shed 2 bases and J shed 2 bases, with 6 bases lying between them. Germline-derived CDR1 and CDR2 are SGHTA and FQGNSA. CDR3 size: 14 residues. As DNA, the CDR3 is TGTGCCAGCAGCTTAAGGGTCAACACCGGGGAGCTGTTTTTT. This sequence encodes CASSLRVNTGELFF.

J is TRBJ2-7 and V is TRBV7-2; 9 bases align to TRBD2. Unmatched junction bases numbered 11, after V lost 5 bases and J lost 3 bases. This CDR3 region has 16 residues. Germline CDR1 SGHTA, CDR2 FQGNSA. CDR3 residues: CASSPYGRGGDYEQYF. As DNA, the CDR3 is TGTGCCAGCAGCCCCTACGGGCGGGGGGGGGACTACGAGCAGTACTTC.

This rearrangement joins TRBV2 to TRBJ2-7; no clear D gene. The CDR3 loop spans 13 amino acids. Trimming left V 7 bases short and J 0 bases short, with 10 bases between. Looked up from germline, CDR1 is SNHLY and CDR2 is FYNNEI. CDR3 sequence reads: CASNWRNSYEQYF. The DNA for the CDR3 is TGTGCCAGCAACTGGCGGAACTCCTACGAGCAGTACTTC.

This clonotype was observed a few times. The genes are TRBV18 and TRBJ2-1, with 11 nucleotides matching TRBD2. The germline gives CDR1 KGHSH, CDR2 LQKENI. V lost 3 bases and J lost 9; bases outside the gene matches: 7. CDR3 size: 15 residues. CDR3 protein: CASSPRTSGSGEQFF. CDR3 coding DNA: TGTGCCAGCTCACCGCGGACTAGCGGGTCTGGTGAGCAGTTCTTC.

This clonotype was detected only a few times. This rearrangement joins TRBV11-2 to TRBJ2-2, with D possibly being TRBD1 (6 bases). Looked up from germline, CDR1 is SGHAT and CDR2 is FQNNGV. The CDR3 covers 16 residues. The germline V and J ends were trimmed by 3 bases and 7 bases, with 18 bases remaining between them. CDR3 bases: TGTGCCAGCAGCTTGGGACACACGAACGTCGGCGGGGAGCTGTTTTTT. Translation gives CASSLGHTNVGGELFF.

The V gene is TRBV28, the J gene TRBJ1-2, with D hard to call. Between the trimmed V and J ends, which lost 10 bases and 0 bases, there was a span of 6 bases. This CDR3 has 11 amino acids. Per germline, CDR1 MDHEN and CDR2 SYDVKM. The CDR3 DNA follows: TGTGCCATCGAGACTAACTATGGCTACACCTTC. Protein sequence: CAIETNYGYTF.

This clonotype was seen more than once but under ten times. V and J are TRBV4-3 and TRBJ2-5, with 9 bases that match TRBD1. J gave up 5 bases and V 0 bases, and 7 bases lay outside the gene matches. Germline values: CDR1 LGHNA, CDR2 YSLEER. The CDR3 has 16 residues. As DNA, the CDR3 is TGCGCCAGCAGCCAAGAACCTGACAGGGGGTGGGAGACCCAGTACTTC. Translating it yields CASSQEPDRGWETQYF.

At least ten counts were recorded for this clonotype. J is TRBJ2-1 and V is TRBV7-8, with D unresolved. The CDR3 length is 14 residues. V was shortened by 3 bases and J by 8 bases, with 14 bases between the two germline ends. Looked up from germline, CDR1 is SGHVS and CDR2 is FQNEAQ. The CDR3 DNA is TGTGCCAGCAGCTTGACCCCGGCGAACGATGAGCAGTTCTTC. This gives the protein CASSLTPANDEQFF.

Ten or more counts support this clonotype. In nucleotides, the CDR3 is TGTGCCAGCAGCTTAGGAGACAGGGGTGGCTACACCTTC. Protein sequence: CASSLGDRGGYTF. J is TRBJ1-2 and V is TRBV7-2, with 8 bases aligning to TRBD1. Germline V gene sequence: CDR1 SGHTA, CDR2 FQGNSA. The CDR3 is made up of 13 amino acids. V shed 1 base and J 7 bases; nucleotides not matched to a gene: 2.

The J gene is TRBJ1-4, the V gene TRBV7-2, with 7 bases matching TRBD1. This CDR3 region has 12 residues. The junction had 2 bases not matched to a gene; V was cut back by 5 bases and J by 8 bases. CDR1 is SGHTA and CDR2 is FQGNSA in the germline V gene. The CDR3 DNA sequence: TGTGCCAGCAGCCGACAGGGAGAAAAACTGTTTTTT. Translating it yields CASSRQGEKLFF.

This clonotype was found a few times. The J gene is TRBJ2-1, the V gene TRBV7-8, with D possibly called TRBD1 or TRBD2 (5 bases each). The V gene's germline CDR1 is SGHVS and CDR2 FQNEAQ. V gave up 2 bases and J gave up 7 bases, with 27 bases separating them. This CDR3 has 19 residues. The CDR3 spells CASSLSPPPAGTLLNEQFF. CDR3 bases: TGTGCCAGCAGCTTAAGTCCTCCCCCCGCTGGGACCCTTTTGAATGAGCAGTTCTTC.

The chain carries TRBV7-8 and TRBJ1-3, with D hard to call. V lost 2 bases to trimming and J lost 4 bases, with 15 bases between them. This CDR3 spans 16 amino acids. Germline loops: CDR1 SGHVS, CDR2 FQNEAQ. The CDR3 bases are TGTGCCAGCAGCTTACGGCGACATCCACCGGGAAACACCATATATTTT. Protein: CASSLRRHPPGNTIYF.

This clonotype was counted a single time. The gene calls are TRBV10-3 and TRBJ1-5, with TRBD1 matching 7 bases. CDR3 length equals 15 residues. Unmatched junction bases numbered 7, after V lost 5 bases and J lost 3 bases. CDR1 and CDR2 (germline): ENHRY, SYGVKD. DNA for the CDR3: TGTGCCATCAGTACCGGGACAGAACTCAATCAGCCCCAGCATTTT. Translation gives CAISTGTELNQPQHF.

The rearrangement joins TRBV6-6 to TRBJ2-1, with 9 nucleotides matching TRBD2. The V segment lost 5 bases and the J segment 8 bases; nucleotides outside the gene matches: 7. CDR1 is MNHNY, CDR2 SVGAGI, per germline (reference sequence). The CDR3 totals 14 residues. This CDR3 is CASSDFAGGYEQFF. DNA for the CDR3: TGTGCCAGCAGTGATTTTGCGGGAGGGTATGAGCAGTTCTTC.

V usage is TRBV5-1 and J usage is TRBJ2-1; 8 nucleotides align to TRBD1. V lost 6 bases, J lost 0 bases, and 5 bases stayed unmatched. This CDR3 comprises 15 residues. CDR1 and CDR2 (germline): SGHRS, YFSETQ. The CDR3 DNA is TGCGCCAGCATAGATGGGACAGGCTCCTACAATGAGCAGTTCTTC. Translation: CASIDGTGSYNEQFF.

This clonotype came up a few times. The chain has TRBV12-3 or TRBV12-4 and TRBJ2-3; no clear D gene. Trimming took off 6 bases at V and 1 base at J, with 11 bases between the two ends. There are 14 residues in the CDR3. As DNA, the CDR3 is TGTGCCAGCAGCCTCATTAGGGGCACAGATACGCAGTATTTT. Translation: CASSLIRGTDTQYF.

V is TRBV7-9 and J is TRBJ1-2; tentative D call: TRBD1 (6 bases). The CDR3 has 15 amino acids. CDR1 is SEHNR and CDR2 is FQNEAQ in the germline V gene (reference sequence). With 4 bases removed from V and 5 bases from J, the gap between germline ends came to 17 bases. The DNA for the CDR3 is TGTGCCAGCAGCTCAGGGACACCCCCAGGGTATGGCTACACCTTC. Protein sequence: CASSSGTPPGYGYTF. The complete variable domain, with remaining parts taken from reference TRBV7-9 and TRBJ1-2, reads DTGVSQNPRHKITKRGQNVTFRCDPISEHNRLYWYRQTLGQGPEFLTYFQNEAQLEKSRLLSDRFSAERPKGSFSTLEIQRTEQGDSAMYLCASSSGTPPGYGYTFGSGTRLTVV.

The chain carries TRBV29-1 and TRBJ1-1; D is unresolved. There are 14 residues in the CDR3. Trimming cost V 7 bases and J 0 bases, with 15 bases left between them. Looked up from germline, CDR1 is SQVTM and CDR2 is ANQGSEA. CDR3 sequence: CSAHTATVNTEAFF. CDR3 sequence (DNA): TGCAGCGCCCACACAGCGACTGTGAACACTGAAGCTTTCTTT. Drawing the rest from reference TRBV29-1 and TRBJ1-1, the complete variable domain is SAVISQKPSRDICQRGTSLTIQCQVDSQVTMMFWYRQQPGQSLTLIATANQGSEATYESGFVIDKFPISRPNLTFSTLTVSNMSPEDSSIYLCSAHTATVNTEAFFGQGTRLTVV.

The chain is built from TRBV4-3 and TRBJ1-6, with D possibly being TRBD1 (6 bases). The CDR3 extends over 17 amino acids. From germline, CDR1 is LGHNA and CDR2 YSLEER. V was cut by 1 base and J by 8 bases, with 18 bases left in between. CDR3 bases: TGCGCCAGCAGCCAAGCCCTGGGGGCCCAGGTCTATTCACCCCTCCACTTT. It specifies CASSQALGAQVYSPLHF.

The chain combines TRBV11-2 with TRBJ2-1; D perhaps matches TRBD2 (5 bases). Per the germline V gene, CDR1 is SGHAT and CDR2 is FQNNGV. CDR3 length: 19 amino acids. The V end was cut by 1 base, the J end by 9 bases, with 28 bases between. For the CDR3, the DNA is TGTGCCAGCAGCTTAGGGGTCCGGGGAAGGAGGATAATACAGATTGAGCAGTTCTTC. Translation: CASSLGVRGRRIIQIEQFF.

The table lists this clonotype with a few counts. The chain carries TRBV11-2 and TRBJ2-3; the D is unclear. Between the trimmed V and J ends, which lost 2 bases and 4 bases, there was a span of 13 bases. Germline V gene sequence: CDR1 SGHAT, CDR2 FQNNGV. This CDR3 is built from 15 residues. The CDR3 is CASSLFRPSADTQYF. The CDR3 region has the DNA TGTGCCAGCAGCTTATTTCGGCCGTCCGCAGATACGCAGTATTTT.

V is TRBV12-3 or TRBV12-4 and J is TRBJ2-3; possible D gene TRBD1, 5 bases. CDR3 length equals 11 residues. The germline V and J ends were trimmed by 6 bases and 12 bases, with 13 bases remaining between them. Here the CDR3 DNA reads TGTGCCAGCAGGAGACAGTTTACCCAGTATTTT. Its protein product is CASRRQFTQYF.

This clonotype has only a few counts. The chain couples TRBV7-6 to TRBJ2-7; 7 positions match TRBD1. CDR1 SGHVS and CDR2 FNYEAQ come from the germline V gene. Trimming cost V 4 bases and J 5 bases; bases outside gene matches: 8. This CDR3 spans 14 amino acids. The CDR3 sequence: CASSSAGGFDEQYF. DNA for the CDR3: TGTGCCAGCAGCTCCGCAGGGGGATTCGACGAGCAGTACTTC.

This clonotype was picked up a small number of times. The CDR3 protein is CASSSGTSGSPEQFF. CDR3 bases: TGTGCCAGCAGCTCCGGGACTAGCGGGAGTCCTGAGCAGTTCTTC. V gene TRBV7-9 combines with J gene TRBJ2-1; 14 nucleotides line up with TRBD2. Germline assignment: CDR1 SEHNR and CDR2 FQNEAQ (reference sequence). The CDR3 is made up of 15 amino acids. Trimming removed 4 bases from V and 9 bases from J; junction bases left unmatched: 5.

The chain uses TRBV7-3 and TRBJ2-5, with 10 nucleotides matching TRBD2. This CDR3 has 17 residues. Germline V gives CDR1 SGHTA, CDR2 FQGTGA. Trimming removed 5 bases from V and 3 bases from J; junction bases left unmatched: 12. The CDR3 sequence is CASSLSASGSGEETQYF. As DNA, the CDR3 is TGTGCCAGCAGCCTATCTGCTAGCGGGAGTGGGGAAGAGACCCAGTACTTC.